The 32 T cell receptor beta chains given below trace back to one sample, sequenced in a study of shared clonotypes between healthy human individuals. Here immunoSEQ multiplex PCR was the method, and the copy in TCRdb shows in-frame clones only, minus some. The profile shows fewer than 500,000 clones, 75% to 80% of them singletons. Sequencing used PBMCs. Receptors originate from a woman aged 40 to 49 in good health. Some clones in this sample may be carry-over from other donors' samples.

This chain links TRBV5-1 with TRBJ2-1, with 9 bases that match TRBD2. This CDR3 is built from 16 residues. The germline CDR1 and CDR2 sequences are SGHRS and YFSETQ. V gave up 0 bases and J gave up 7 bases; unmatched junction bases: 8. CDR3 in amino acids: CASSLGGRANGNEQFF. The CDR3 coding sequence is TGCGCCAGCAGCTTGGGCGGGAGGGCCAATGGGAATGAGCAGTTCTTC.

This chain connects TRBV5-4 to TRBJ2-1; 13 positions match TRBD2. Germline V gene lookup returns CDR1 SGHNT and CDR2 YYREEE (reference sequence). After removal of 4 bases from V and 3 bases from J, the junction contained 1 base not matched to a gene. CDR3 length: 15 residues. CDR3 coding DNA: TGTGCCAGCAGCAGGACTAGCGGGGGCTACAATGAGCAGTTCTTC. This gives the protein CASSRTSGGYNEQFF.

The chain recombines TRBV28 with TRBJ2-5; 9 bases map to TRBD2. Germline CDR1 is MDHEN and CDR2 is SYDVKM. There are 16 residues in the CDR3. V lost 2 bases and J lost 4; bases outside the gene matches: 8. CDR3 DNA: TGTGCCAGCAGTTTAGTGGCTAGCGGGATGGTAGAGACCCAGTACTTC. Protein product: CASSLVASGMVETQYF.

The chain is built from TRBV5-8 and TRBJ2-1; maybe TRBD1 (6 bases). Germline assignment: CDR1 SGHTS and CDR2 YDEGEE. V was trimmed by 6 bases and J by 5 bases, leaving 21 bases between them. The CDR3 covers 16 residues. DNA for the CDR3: TGTGCCAGCACCCCCAGGGGAAGGGTAAGGAACAATGAGCAGTTCTTC. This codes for CASTPRGRVRNNEQFF.

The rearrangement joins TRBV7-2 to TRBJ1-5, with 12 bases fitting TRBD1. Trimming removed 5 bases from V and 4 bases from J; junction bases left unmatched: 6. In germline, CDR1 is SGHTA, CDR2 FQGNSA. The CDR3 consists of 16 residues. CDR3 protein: CASSHRDRGPNQPQHF. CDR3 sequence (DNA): TGTGCCAGCAGCCACCGGGACAGGGGGCCGAATCAGCCCCAGCATTTT.

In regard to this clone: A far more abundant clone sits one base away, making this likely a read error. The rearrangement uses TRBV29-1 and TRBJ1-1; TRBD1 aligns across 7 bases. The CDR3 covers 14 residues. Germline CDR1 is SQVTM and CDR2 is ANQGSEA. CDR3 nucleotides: TGCCGCGTAGCAAACCGGGACAGCTTTTTAGAAGCTTTCTTT. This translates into CRVANRDSFLEAFF.

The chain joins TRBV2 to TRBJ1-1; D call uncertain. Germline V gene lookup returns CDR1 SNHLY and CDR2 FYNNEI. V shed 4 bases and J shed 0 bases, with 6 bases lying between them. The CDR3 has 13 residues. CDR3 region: CASSGLLNTEAFF. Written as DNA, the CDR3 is TGTGCCAGCAGTGGGTTGTTGAACACTGAAGCTTTCTTT.

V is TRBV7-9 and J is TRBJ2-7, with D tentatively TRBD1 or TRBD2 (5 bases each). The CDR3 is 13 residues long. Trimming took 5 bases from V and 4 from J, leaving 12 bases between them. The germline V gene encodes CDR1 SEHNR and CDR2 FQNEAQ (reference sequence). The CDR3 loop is CASSPGTRYEQYF. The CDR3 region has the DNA TGTGCCAGCAGCCCTGGGACCCGTTACGAGCAGTACTTC.

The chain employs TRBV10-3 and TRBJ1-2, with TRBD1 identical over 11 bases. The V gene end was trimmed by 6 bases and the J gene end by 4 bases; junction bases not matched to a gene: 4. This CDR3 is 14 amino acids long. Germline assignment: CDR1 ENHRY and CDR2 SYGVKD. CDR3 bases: TGTGCCATCAGCGGACAGGGGGCCACCTATGGCTACACCTTC. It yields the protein CAISGQGATYGYTF.

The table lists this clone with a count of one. Here the CDR3 DNA reads TGTGCCAGCAGCTTAGTAGGGACAGGGGCAACTAACTATGGCTACACCTTC. Protein product: CASSLVGTGATNYGYTF. The chain is built from TRBV7-2 and TRBJ1-2, with 10 bases fitting TRBD1. Germline V lookup: CDR1 SGHTA, CDR2 FQGNSA. V gave up 1 base and J gave up 0 bases; unmatched junction bases: 5. The CDR3 loop spans 17 amino acids.

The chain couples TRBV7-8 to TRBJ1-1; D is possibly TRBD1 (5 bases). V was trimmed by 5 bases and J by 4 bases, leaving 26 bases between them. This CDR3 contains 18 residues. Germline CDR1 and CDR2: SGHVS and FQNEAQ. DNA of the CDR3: TGTGCCAGCAGCCCGAACGCCGTTAGGTCGGGTAGGGGCACTGAAGCTTTCTTT. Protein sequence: CASSPNAVRSGRGTEAFF.

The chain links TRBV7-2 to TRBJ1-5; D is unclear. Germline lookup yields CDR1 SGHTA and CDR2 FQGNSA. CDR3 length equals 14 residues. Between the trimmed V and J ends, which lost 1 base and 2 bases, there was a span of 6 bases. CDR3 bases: TGTGCCAGCAGCTTAGGCGGTGGCAATCAGCCCCAGCATTTT. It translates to CASSLGGGNQPQHF.

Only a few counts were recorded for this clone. CDR3 bases: TGTGCCAGCGCAGCCCCAACAGATAAGTCTGGAAACACCATATATTTT. It codes for CASAAPTDKSGNTIYF. The chain has TRBV2 and TRBJ1-3, with D unclear. V was trimmed by 8 bases and J by 1 base, leaving 18 bases between them. CDR1 and CDR2 from the germline V gene are SNHLY and FYNNEI. The CDR3 is 16 residues long.

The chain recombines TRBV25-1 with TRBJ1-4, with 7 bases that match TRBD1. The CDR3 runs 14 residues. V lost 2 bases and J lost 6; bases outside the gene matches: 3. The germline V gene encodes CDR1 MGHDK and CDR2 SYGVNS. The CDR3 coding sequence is TGTGCCAGCAGTGAAGCAGGGGGTCATGAAAAACTGTTTTTT. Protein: CASSEAGGHEKLFF.

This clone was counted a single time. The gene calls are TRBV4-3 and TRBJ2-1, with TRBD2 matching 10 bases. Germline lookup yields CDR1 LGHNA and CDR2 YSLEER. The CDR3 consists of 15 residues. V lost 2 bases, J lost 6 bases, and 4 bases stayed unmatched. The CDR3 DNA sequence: TGCGCCAGCAGCCAACCCGTAGCGGGAGGCAATGAGCAGTTCTTC. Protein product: CASSQPVAGGNEQFF.

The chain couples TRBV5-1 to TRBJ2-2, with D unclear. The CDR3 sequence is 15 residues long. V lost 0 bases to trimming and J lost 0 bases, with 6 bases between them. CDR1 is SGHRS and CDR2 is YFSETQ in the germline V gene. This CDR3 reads CASSLERPNTGELFF. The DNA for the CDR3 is TGCGCCAGCAGCTTGGAACGGCCGAACACCGGGGAGCTGTTTTTT. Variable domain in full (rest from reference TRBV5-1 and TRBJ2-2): KAGVTQTPRYLIKTRGQQVTLSCSPISGHRSVSWYQQTPGQGLQFLFEYFSETQRNKGNFPGRFSGRQFSNSRSEMNVSTLELGDSALYLCASSLERPNTGELFFGEGSRLTVL.

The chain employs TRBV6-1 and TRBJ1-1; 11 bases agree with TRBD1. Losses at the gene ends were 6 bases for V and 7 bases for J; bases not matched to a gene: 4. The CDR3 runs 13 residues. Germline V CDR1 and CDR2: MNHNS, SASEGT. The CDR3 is CASSRTGGIEAFF. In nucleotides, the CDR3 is TGTGCCAGCAGCAGGACAGGGGGCATTGAAGCTTTCTTT.

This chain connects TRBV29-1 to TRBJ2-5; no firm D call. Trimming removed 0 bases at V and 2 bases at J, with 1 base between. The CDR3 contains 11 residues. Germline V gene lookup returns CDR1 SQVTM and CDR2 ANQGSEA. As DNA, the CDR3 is TGCAGCGTTGAAGATCAAGAGACCCAGTACTTC. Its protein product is CSVEDQETQYF.

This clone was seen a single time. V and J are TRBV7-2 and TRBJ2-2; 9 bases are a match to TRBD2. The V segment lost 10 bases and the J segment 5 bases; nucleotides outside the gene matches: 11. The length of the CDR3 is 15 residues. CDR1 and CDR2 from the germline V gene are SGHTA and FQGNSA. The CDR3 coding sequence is TGTGCCACCAGATCGGGTAGCGGGAGTACCGGGGAGCTGTTTTTT. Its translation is CATRSGSGSTGELFF. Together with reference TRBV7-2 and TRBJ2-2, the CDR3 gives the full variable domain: GAGVSQSPSNKVTEKGKDVELRCDPISGHTALYWYRQSLGQGLEFLIYFQGNSAPDKSGLPSDRFSAERTGGSVSTLTIQRTQQEDSAVYLCATRSGSGSTGELFFGEGSRLTVL.

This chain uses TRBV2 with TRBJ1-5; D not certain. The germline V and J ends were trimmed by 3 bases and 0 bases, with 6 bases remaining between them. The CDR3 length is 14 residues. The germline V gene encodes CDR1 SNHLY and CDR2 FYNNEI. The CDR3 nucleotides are TGTGCCAGCAGTGATATGAATAGCAATCAGCCCCAGCATTTT. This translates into CASSDMNSNQPQHF.

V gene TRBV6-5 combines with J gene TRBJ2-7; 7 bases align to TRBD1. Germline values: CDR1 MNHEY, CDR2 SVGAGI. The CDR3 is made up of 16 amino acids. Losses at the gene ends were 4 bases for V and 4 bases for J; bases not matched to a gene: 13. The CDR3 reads CASSSLRQGLAYEQYF. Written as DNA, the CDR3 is TGTGCCAGCAGTTCCCTCAGACAGGGCCTTGCATACGAGCAGTACTTC.

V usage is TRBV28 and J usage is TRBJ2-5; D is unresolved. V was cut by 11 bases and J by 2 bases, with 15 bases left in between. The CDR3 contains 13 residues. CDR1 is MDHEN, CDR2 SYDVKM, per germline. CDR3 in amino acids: CASWPANQETQYF. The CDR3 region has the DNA TGTGCCTCCTGGCCAGCCAATCAAGAGACCCAGTACTTC.

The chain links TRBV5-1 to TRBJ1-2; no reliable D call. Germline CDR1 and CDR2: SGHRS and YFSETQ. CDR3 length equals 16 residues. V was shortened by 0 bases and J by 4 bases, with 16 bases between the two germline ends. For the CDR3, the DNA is TGCGCCAGCAGCTTGGCCCCAAGGGAGGTGGTCTATGGCTACACCTTC. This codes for CASSLAPREVVYGYTF.

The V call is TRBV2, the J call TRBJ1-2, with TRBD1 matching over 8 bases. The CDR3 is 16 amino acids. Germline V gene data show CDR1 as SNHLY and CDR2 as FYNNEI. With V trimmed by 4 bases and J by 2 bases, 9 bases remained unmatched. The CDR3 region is CASSADRVAGNYGYTF. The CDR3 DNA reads TGTGCCAGCAGTGCGGACAGGGTGGCAGGCAACTATGGCTACACCTTC.

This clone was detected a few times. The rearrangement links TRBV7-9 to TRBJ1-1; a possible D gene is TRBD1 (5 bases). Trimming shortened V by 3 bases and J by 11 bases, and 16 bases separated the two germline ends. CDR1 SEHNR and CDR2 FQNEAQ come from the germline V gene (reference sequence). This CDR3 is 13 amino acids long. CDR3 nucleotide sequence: TGTGCCAGCAGCTTGTTCCAGGGTGATGCGGCTTTCTTT. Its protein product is CASSLFQGDAAFF. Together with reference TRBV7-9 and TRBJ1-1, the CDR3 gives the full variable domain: DTGVSQNPRHKITKRGQNVTFRCDPISEHNRLYWYRQTLGQGPEFLTYFQNEAQLEKSRLLSDRFSAERPKGSFSTLEIQRTEQGDSAMYLCASSLFQGDAAFFGQGTRLTVV.

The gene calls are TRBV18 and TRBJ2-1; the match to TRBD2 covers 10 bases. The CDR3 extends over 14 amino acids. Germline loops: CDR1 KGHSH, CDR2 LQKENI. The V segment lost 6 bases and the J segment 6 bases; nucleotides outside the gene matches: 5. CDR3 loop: CASSSGTSVNEQFF. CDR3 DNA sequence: TGTGCCAGCTCTTCCGGGACTAGCGTCAATGAGCAGTTCTTC.

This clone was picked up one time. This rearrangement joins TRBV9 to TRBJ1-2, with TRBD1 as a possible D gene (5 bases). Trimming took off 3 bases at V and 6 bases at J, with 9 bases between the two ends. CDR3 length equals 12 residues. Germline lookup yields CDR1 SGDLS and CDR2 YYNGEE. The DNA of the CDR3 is TGTGCCAGCAGCGGAGGGGAGAATGGCTACACCTTC. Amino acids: CASSGGENGYTF.

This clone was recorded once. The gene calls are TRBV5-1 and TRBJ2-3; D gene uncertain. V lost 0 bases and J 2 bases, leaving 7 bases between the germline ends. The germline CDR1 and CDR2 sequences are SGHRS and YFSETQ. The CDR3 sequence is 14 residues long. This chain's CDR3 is CASSLGQITDTQYF. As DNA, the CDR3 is TGCGCCAGCAGCTTGGGCCAGATCACAGATACGCAGTATTTT.

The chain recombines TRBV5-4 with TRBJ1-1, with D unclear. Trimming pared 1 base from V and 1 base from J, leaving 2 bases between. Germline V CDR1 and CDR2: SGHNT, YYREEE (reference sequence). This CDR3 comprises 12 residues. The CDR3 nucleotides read TGTGCCAGCAGCTTGCCGAACACTGAAGCTTTCTTT. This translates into CASSLPNTEAFF.

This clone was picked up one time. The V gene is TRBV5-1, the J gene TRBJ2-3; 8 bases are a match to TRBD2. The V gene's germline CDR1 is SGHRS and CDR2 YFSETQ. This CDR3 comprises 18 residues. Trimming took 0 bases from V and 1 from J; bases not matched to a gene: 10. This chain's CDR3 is CASSLEAGGLHRTDTQYF. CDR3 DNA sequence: TGCGCCAGCAGCTTGGAGGCGGGAGGCCTTCATCGCACAGATACGCAGTATTTT.

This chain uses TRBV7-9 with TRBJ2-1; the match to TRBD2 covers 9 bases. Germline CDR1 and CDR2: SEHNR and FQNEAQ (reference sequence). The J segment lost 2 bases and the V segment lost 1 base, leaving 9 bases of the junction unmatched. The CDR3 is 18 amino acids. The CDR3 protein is CASSLGAGGLLAYNEQFF. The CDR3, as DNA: TGTGCCAGCAGCTTAGGAGCGGGAGGCCTCCTGGCCTACAATGAGCAGTTCTTC.

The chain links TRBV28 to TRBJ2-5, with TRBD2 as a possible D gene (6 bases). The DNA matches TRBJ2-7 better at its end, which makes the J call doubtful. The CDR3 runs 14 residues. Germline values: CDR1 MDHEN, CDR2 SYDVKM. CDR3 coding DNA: TGTGCCAGCAGGGAGGGGAGCGCAGTTTACGAGCAGTACTTC. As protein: CASREGSAVYEQYF.